This T cell receptor beta chain comes out of a study of T cell responses to AZD1222 COVID-19 vaccine (dated by TCRdb to about 2021). At the level of the whole study: AZD1222 recipients given second doses at about 4 weeks or at about 12 weeks were pooled, since spike-specific TCR depth and breadth were not found to differ between the two schedules. Trial participants were enrolled into age subgroups of 18-55, 56-69 and 70-plus years, which contained roughly 150, 30 and 60 TCR-sequenced participants, respectively. TCR sequencing was performed for roughly 250 trial participants, of whom about 200 were given two doses of AZD1222 and 26 were given two doses of MenACWY control vaccine. The research as a whole found: Participants were mostly white British and included more females than males, and it was suggested by the authors that clonal diversity may have been underestimated. No day 14 peak-response samples were available, so repertoires were characterized only after the peak T cell response. Only 5 to 7 AZD1222 recipients were SARS-CoV-2 seropositive at baseline, limiting conclusions about previously exposed vaccinees. In the small 56-69-year group, the increase in depth fell short of significance, most likely because of low power. Reportedly, close to half of the unique spike-specific TCRs recognized epitopes lying outside the regions that are mutated in the B.1.351 and B.1.1.7 variants. Spike-specific TCR breadth and depth rose significantly after two AZD1222 doses compared with day 0 and with MenACWY recipients. Vaccine-associated CD4 TCRs spanned the whole spike protein, with dominant responses in regions 160-218 and 743-854.

The intended sense of this specimen's time point label: baseline before first vaccination. Samples from vaccinated people were obtained from the UK trials COV001 and COV002, which included a single-blind randomized controlled phase 2/3 trial of AZD1222 (ChAdOx1 nCoV-19) in healthy adults. For TCRbeta chain sequencing, PBMC samples from trial participants were taken at day 0 and at day 28 after the second dose. The CDR3 regions of human TCRbeta chains were analyzed by immunosequencing. In the authors' own workflow: TCRs in the repertoires were matched against a reference library of SARS-CoV-2-specific TCRs that had been generated with the MIRA antigen-specificity platform. Breadth was defined as the fraction of unique TCRs that were SARS-CoV-2-associated. Depth was defined as the fraction of total T cells that were SARS-CoV-2-associated. Using the MIRA data, each spike-specific TCR was assigned both to the spike region to which the TCR was reactive and to a CD4 or CD8 class. Log10-transformed breadth and depth values were compared by one-way ANOVA with Sidak's multiple comparisons tests. TCRdb mirrors the immuneACCESS table, restricted to in-frame sequences. Some clones are absent from its copies; in checked studies, under half trace to an unresolved V gene, and the reason for the others is unknown. V and J calls and clone size are given by that table; D and trimming were obtained from the DNA. The sample table records over 100,000 clones; roughly 83% of these occur just once. About 15% of the sample comes from the top ten.

The CDR3 covers 15 residues, taking in both the cysteine and the phenylalanine. Only the CDR3 DNA is retained, 45 bases long and in frame from the first base. V is pared back by 8 bases and J by 5 bases, with 18 bases lying between the germline termini. From a lookup of the germline V gene, CDR1 and CDR2 are MNHEY and SVGAGI. This clone appeared a few times. What antigen it recognizes has not been identified. No much larger clone exists at a distance of one base, and base qualities are not known. The sequence was obtained from an adult in good health. This sample comprised peripheral blood, obtained on day 0 of AZD1222 vaccination. The sequence joins TRBV6-5 to TRBJ1-4; TRBD1 is possibly the D segment (5 matching bases). The nucleotide sequence reads as follows: TGTGCCAGCTCGTTCTGGGACGGACAAAATGAAAAACTGTTTTTT. This codes for CASSFWDGQNEKLFF.